Sequencing of this T cell receptor (beta chain) was carried out in a study of post-analysis software for immune sequencing data. Unique-molecular-identifier-tagged TCR beta cDNA libraries were used. One entry per CDR3 protein, called by TCRdb with MiXCR from the PCR reads. The sample shows hundreds of thousands of distinct CDR3 sequences, 25% to 30% of them seen only once. Study results and limitations: Comparison with controls showed significantly lower normalized Chao1 diversity in multiple sclerosis patients. Controls had lower frequencies than patients of roughly five TRBV segments, which included TRBV5-6, TRBV5-1 and TRBV20-1.

The CDR3 runs 14 residues. CDR1 DFQATT and CDR2 SNEGSKA come from the germline V gene (reference sequence). Ten or more counts support this clonotype. The antigen is unknown. Sequenced sample: blood. J is TRBJ2-5 and V is TRBV20-1; D gene ambiguous. The receptor comes from a girl aged 5-17 years with multiple sclerosis. The CDR3 coding sequence is TGCAGCCCTCCCCCAGGCGGATTGCCAGAGACCCAGTACTTC. Residues: CSPPPGGLPETQYF.